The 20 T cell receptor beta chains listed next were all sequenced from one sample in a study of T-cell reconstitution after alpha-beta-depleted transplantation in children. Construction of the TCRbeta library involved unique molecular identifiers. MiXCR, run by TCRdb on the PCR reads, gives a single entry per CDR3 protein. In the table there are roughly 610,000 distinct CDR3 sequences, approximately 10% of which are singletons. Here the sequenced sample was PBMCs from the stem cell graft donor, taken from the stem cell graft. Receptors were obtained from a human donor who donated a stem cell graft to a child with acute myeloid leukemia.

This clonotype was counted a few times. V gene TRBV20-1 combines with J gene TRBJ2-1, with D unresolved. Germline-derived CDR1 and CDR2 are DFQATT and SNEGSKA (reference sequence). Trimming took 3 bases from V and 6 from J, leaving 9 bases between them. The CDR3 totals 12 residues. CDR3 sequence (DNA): TGCAGTGCTAGTAGGCTGACCAATGAGCAGTTCTTC. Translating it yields CSASRLTNEQFF.

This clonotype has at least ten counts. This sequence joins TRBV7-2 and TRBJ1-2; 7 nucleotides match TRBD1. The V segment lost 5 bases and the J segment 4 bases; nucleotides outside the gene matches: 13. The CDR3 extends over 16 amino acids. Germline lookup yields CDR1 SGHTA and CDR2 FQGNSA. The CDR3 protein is CASSPFQGEGGYGYTF. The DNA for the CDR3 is TGTGCCAGCAGCCCCTTCCAGGGGGAAGGGGGCTATGGCTACACCTTC. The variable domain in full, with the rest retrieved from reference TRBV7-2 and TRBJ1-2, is GAGVSQSPSNKVTEKGKDVELRCDPISGHTALYWYRQSLGQGLEFLIYFQGNSAPDKSGLPSDRFSAERTGGSVSTLTIQRTQQEDSAVYLCASSPFQGEGGYGYTFGSGTRLTVV.

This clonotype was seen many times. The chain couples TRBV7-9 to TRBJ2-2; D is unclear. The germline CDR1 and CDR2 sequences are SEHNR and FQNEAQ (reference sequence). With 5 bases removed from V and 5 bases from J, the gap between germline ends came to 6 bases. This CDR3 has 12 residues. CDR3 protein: CASSPKTGELFF. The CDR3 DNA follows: TGTGCCAGCAGCCCAAAAACCGGGGAGCTGTTTTTT. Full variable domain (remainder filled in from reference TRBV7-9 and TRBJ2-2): DTGVSQNPRHKITKRGQNVTFRCDPISEHNRLYWYRQTLGQGPEFLTYFQNEAQLEKSRLLSDRFSAERPKGSFSTLEIQRTEQGDSAMYLCASSPKTGELFFGEGSRLTVL.

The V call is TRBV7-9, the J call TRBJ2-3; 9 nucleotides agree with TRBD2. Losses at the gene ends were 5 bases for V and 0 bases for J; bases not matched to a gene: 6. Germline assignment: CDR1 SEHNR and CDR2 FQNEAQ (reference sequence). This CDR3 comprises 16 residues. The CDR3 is CASSPGLALSTDTQYF. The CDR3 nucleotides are TGTGCCAGCAGCCCCGGACTAGCGCTAAGCACAGATACGCAGTATTTT.

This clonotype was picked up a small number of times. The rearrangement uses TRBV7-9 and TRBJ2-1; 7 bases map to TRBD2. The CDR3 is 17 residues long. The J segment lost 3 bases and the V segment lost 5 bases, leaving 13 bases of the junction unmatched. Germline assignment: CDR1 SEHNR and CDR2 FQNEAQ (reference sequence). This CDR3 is CASSAGVAGSVYNEQFF. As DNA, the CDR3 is TGTGCCAGCAGCGCCGGGGTAGCGGGCTCCGTCTACAATGAGCAGTTCTTC. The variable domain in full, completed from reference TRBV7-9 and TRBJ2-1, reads DTGVSQNPRHKITKRGQNVTFRCDPISEHNRLYWYRQTLGQGPEFLTYFQNEAQLEKSRLLSDRFSAERPKGSFSTLEIQRTEQGDSAMYLCASSAGVAGSVYNEQFFGPGTRLTVL.

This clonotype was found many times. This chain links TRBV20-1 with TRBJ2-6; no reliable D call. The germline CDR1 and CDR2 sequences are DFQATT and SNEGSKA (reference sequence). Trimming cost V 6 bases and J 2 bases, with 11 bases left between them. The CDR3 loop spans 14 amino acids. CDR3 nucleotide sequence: TGCAGTGCGCAAAAAGAAACTGGGGCCAACGTCCTGACTTTC. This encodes CSAQKETGANVLTF.

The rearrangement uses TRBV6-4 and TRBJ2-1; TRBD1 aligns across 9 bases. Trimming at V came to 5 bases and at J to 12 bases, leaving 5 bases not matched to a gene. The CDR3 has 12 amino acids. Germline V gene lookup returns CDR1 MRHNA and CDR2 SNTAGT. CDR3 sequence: CASSSDRGGQFF. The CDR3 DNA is TGTGCCAGCAGTTCGGACAGGGGAGGGCAGTTCTTC.

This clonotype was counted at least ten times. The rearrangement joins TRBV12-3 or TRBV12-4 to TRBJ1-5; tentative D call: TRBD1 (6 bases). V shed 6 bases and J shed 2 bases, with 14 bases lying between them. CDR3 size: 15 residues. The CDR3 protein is CASSFGGGGNQPQHF. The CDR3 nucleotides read TGTGCCAGCAGCTTCGGGGGCGGGGGCAATCAGCCCCAGCATTTT.

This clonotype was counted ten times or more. CDR3 region: CASRTSGVNEQFF. The DNA for the CDR3 is TGTGCCAGCCGGACTAGCGGGGTCAATGAGCAGTTCTTC. The V and J genes are TRBV3-1 and TRBJ2-1; TRBD2 matches at 12 bases. Germline CDR1 reads LGHDT; CDR2 reads YNNKEL (reference sequence). V was pared by 8 bases and J by 6 bases, with 2 bases of the junction left unmatched. The CDR3 is made up of 13 amino acids.

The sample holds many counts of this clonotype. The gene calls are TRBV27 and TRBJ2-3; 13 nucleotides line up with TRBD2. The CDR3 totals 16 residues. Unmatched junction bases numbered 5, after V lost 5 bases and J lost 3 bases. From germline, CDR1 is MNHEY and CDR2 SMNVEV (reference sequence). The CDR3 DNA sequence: TGTGCCAGCAGTACCGGACTAGCGGGAGAAACAGATACGCAGTATTTT. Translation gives CASSTGLAGETDTQYF.

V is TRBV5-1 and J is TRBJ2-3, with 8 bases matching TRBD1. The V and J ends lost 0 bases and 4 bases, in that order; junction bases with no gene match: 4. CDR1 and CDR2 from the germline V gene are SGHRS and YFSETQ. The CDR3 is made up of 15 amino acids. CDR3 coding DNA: TGCGCCAGCAGCTTGGGACAGGGGACGGCAGATACGCAGTATTTT. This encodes CASSLGQGTADTQYF.

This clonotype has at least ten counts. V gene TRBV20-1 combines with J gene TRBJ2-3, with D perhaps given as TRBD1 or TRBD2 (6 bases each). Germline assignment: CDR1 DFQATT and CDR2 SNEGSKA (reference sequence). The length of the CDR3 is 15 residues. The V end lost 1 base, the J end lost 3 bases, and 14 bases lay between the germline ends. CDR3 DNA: TGCAGTGCTAGAGTCATAAGGGGGGCGACAGATACGCAGTATTTT. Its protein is CSARVIRGATDTQYF.

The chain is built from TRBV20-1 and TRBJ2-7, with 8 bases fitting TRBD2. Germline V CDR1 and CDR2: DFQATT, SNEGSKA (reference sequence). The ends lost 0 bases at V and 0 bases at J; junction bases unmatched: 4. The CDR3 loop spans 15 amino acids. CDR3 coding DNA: TGCAGTGCTAGAGATCCGCTAGCGGGCTCCTACGAGCAGTACTTC. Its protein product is CSARDPLAGSYEQYF.

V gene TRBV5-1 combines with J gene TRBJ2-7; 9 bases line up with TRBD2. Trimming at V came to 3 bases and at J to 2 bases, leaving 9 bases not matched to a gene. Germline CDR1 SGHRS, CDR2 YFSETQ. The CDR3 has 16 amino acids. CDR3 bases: TGCGCCAGCAGCTCCCTAGGGCGGGAGGGAACCTACGAGCAGTACTTC. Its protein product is CASSSLGREGTYEQYF.

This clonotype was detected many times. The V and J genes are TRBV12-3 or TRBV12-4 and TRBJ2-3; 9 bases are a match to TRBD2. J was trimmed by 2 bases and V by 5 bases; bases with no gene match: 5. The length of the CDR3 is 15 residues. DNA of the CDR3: TGTGCCAGCAGTCACCTAGCGGGAACCACAGATACGCAGTATTTT. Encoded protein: CASSHLAGTTDTQYF.

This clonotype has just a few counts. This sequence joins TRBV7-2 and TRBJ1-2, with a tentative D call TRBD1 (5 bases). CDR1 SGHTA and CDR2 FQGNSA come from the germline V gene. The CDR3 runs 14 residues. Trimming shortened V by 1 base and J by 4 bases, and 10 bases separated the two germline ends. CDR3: CASSLGDSVYGYTF. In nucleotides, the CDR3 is TGTGCCAGCAGCTTAGGGGACTCCGTCTATGGCTACACCTTC.

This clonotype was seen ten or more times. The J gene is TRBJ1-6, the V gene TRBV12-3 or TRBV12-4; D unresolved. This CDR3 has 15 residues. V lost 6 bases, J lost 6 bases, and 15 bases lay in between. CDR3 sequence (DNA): TGTGCCAGCAGGAACCCATCGGGTCGTAATTCACCCCTCCACTTT. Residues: CASRNPSGRNSPLHF.

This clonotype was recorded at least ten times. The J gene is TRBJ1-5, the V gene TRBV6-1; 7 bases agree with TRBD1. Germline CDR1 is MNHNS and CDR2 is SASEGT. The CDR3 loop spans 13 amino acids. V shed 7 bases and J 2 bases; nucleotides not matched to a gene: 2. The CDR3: CASTGQGNQPQHF. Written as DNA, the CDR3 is TGTGCCAGCACTGGACAGGGCAATCAGCCCCAGCATTTT.

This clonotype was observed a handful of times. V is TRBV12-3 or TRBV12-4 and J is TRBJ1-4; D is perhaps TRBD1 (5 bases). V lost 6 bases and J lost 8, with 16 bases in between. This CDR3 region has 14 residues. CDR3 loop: CASRFGGVGEKLFF. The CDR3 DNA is TGTGCCAGCAGATTCGGGGGAGTTGGCGAAAAACTGTTTTTT.

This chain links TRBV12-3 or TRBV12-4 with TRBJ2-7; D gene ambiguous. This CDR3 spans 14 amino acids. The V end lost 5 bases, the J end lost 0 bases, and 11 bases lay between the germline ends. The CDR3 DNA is TGTGCCAGCAGTCGCGCCCGGAGCTCCTACGAGCAGTACTTC. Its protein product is CASSRARSSYEQYF.